This record covers a single TCR beta chain. This sample is part of a study of T cell changes during pregnancy in multiple sclerosis. The V end lost 3 bases, the J end lost 6 bases, and 11 bases lay between the germline ends. Germline lookup yields CDR1 ENHRY and CDR2 SYGVKD. The CDR3 is 13 amino acids. Using immunoSEQ multiplex PCR, the repertoire was profiled, and TCRdb retains in-frame clones only, with some absent. The sample shows more than 90,000 clones, under 95% of them seen only once. The specimen was peripheral blood, collected in the first trimester of pregnancy. This sequence originates from a female donor with multiple sclerosis, enrolled in a pregnancy study. The chain couples TRBV10-3 to TRBJ1-1; weak D call: TRBD1 (5 bases). In DNA, the CDR3 is TGTGCCATCAGTGAATTGGGGGGGGCTGAAGCTTTCTTT. Translating gives CAISELGGAEAFF.